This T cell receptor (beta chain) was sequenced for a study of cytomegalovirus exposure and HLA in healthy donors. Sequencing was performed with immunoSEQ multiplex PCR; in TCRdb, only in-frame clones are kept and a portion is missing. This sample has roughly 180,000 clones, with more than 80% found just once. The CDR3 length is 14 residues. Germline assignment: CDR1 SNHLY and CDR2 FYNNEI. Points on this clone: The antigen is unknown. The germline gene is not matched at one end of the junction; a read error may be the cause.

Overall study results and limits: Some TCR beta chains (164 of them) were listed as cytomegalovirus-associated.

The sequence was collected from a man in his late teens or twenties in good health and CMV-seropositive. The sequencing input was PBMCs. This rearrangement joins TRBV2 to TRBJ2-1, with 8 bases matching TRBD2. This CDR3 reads CASSEALQREGRVF. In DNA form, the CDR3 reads TGTGCCAGCAGTGAAGCGCTTCAACGGGAGGGCCGAGTCTTC.